Listed here are 4 T cell receptor beta chains from one sample, sequenced in a study of blood T cell repertoires in COVID-19. Using immunoSEQ multiplex PCR, the repertoire was profiled, and TCRdb retains in-frame clones only, with some absent. The table has 100,000 to 150,000 clones, 70% to 85% seen once. Sample: peripheral blood. The receptors derive from a woman older than 75 with acute or convalescent COVID-19.

This clone has only one observation. This rearrangement joins TRBV18 to TRBJ2-7; D may be TRBD2 (6 bases). CDR3 length equals 14 residues. Per germline, CDR1 KGHSH and CDR2 LQKENI. V was shortened by 3 bases and J by 6 bases, with 15 bases between the two germline ends. CDR3 region: CASSPAGRSSEQYF. DNA of the CDR3: TGTGCCAGCTCACCGGCGGGACGGTCTAGCGAGCAGTACTTC.

V usage is TRBV5-1 and J usage is TRBJ2-3; 8 bases agree with TRBD1. The V gene end was trimmed by 2 bases and the J gene end by 1 base; junction bases not matched to a gene: 3. Germline CDR1 is SGHRS and CDR2 is YFSETQ. CDR3 length: 15 amino acids. Here the CDR3 reads CASSFQGARTDTQYF. The CDR3 DNA follows: TGCGCCAGCAGCTTCCAGGGGGCTCGCACAGATACGCAGTATTTT.

This clone occurred a few times. The chain carries TRBV9 and TRBJ2-1; TRBD2 matches at 10 bases. This CDR3 spans 15 amino acids. The V segment lost 0 bases and the J segment 8 bases; nucleotides outside the gene matches: 5. CDR1 is SGDLS, CDR2 YYNGEE, per germline. CDR3 region: CASSVVSSGSDEQFF. Written as DNA, the CDR3 is TGTGCCAGCAGCGTAGTCTCTAGCGGGAGTGATGAGCAGTTCTTC.

The V gene is TRBV7-9, the J gene TRBJ2-7; 9 positions agree with TRBD1. The CDR3 extends over 15 amino acids. Germline V gene data show CDR1 as SEHNR and CDR2 as FQNEAQ (reference sequence). With 5 bases clipped from V and 4 bases from J, the junction kept 9 bases outside the gene matches. CDR3 in DNA: TGTGCCAGCAGCCCCGGGGGACAGGGAGAATACGAGCAGTACTTC. Amino acid sequence: CASSPGGQGEYEQYF.